This entry features one TCR beta chain sequence. The antigen remains undetermined. Sample-barcoded 5' priming and a J-beta primer mix drove a second PCR of roughly 6 to 12 cycles. Each sample provided no less than 2.5 million CDR3-containing paired-end reads. TCRdb reanalysed the 5' RACE reads using MiXCR and keeps one entry per CDR3 protein. The table records about 1.4 million distinct CDR3 sequences, 45% to 70% of them present only once. The entry originates in a study of blood T cells in healthy people across ages. Points from the study as a whole: With age, beta diversity per million T cells declined roughly linearly, significantly by 30 to 40.

Donors were systemically healthy Caucasian individuals from Russia aged roughly 6 to 100 years. Extraction of total RNA produced a minimum of 5.5 micrograms from each sample. The V gene's germline CDR1 is MNHNS and CDR2 SASEGT. Trimming cost V 4 bases and J 6 bases; bases outside gene matches: 4. The CDR3 consists of 13 residues. The chain is built from TRBV6-1 and TRBJ2-7; 9 bases are a match to TRBD2. Sequences were obtained from blood. This receptor was obtained from a man aged 18-30 years in good health. The CDR3 bases are TGTGCCAGCAGTGTATCTAGCGGGACCGAGCAGTACTTC. It yields the protein CASSVSSGTEQYF.